The 29 T cell receptor beta chains below come from one sample, sequenced in a study of T cell responses to AZD1222 COVID-19 vaccine. Sequencing used immunoSEQ multiplex PCR; TCRdb keeps in-frame clones, though not all of them. The sample records more than 80,000 clones, over 75% being singletons. The sequences come from peripheral blood, collected 28 days after the second AZD1222 dose. The receptors originated from an adult who received the AZD1222 COVID-19 vaccine.

V is TRBV5-1 and J is TRBJ2-3; 8 positions agree with TRBD1. The CDR3 extends over 15 amino acids. The trim removed 4 bases at V and 4 bases at J, leaving 8 bases unmatched. Germline lookup yields CDR1 SGHRS and CDR2 YFSETQ. CDR3: CASSRGQEFPDTQYF. The CDR3 DNA reads TGCGCCAGCAGCAGGGGACAGGAGTTCCCAGATACGCAGTATTTT. The full variable domain, rest sourced from reference TRBV5-1 and TRBJ2-3, is KAGVTQTPRYLIKTRGQQVTLSCSPISGHRSVSWYQQTPGQGLQFLFEYFSETQRNKGNFPGRFSGRQFSNSRSEMNVSTLELGDSALYLCASSRGQEFPDTQYFGPGTRLTVL.

CDR3: CASSGTGVSFALHF. The CDR3 nucleotides are TGTGCCAGTAGTGGGACAGGAGTCAGTTTTGCCCTCCACTTT. The chain employs TRBV19 and TRBJ1-6, with 8 bases lining up with TRBD1. V trimming: 5 bases; J trimming: 14 bases; junction bases outside the gene matches: 11. This CDR3 has 14 residues. Germline values: CDR1 LNHDA, CDR2 SQIVND (reference sequence).

The chain couples TRBV28 to TRBJ2-7; 10 bases fit TRBD2. J was trimmed by 2 bases and V by 3 bases; bases with no gene match: 13. CDR3 length: 18 residues. The germline gives CDR1 MDHEN, CDR2 SYDVKM. DNA for the CDR3: TGTGCCAGCAGTTTCCACGGATTGCCTAGCGGGAGTCCCTACGAGCAGTACTTC. This sequence encodes CASSFHGLPSGSPYEQYF.

The rearrangement joins TRBV11-2 to TRBJ2-3, with D uncertain. CDR1 and CDR2 from the germline V gene are SGHAT and FQNNGV. Trimming left V 1 base short and J 3 bases short, with 11 bases between. The CDR3 is 15 residues long. Here the CDR3 reads CASSLGARETDTQYF. Written as DNA, the CDR3 is TGTGCCAGCAGCTTAGGGGCAAGAGAGACAGATACGCAGTATTTT.

To note about this clone: The same CDR3 also results from other DNA sequences found in this sample. The gene calls are TRBV18 and TRBJ1-5, with TRBD1 as a possible D gene (5 bases). Per the germline V gene, CDR1 is KGHSH and CDR2 is LQKENI. Trimming left V 2 bases short and J 5 bases short, with 7 bases between. The CDR3 has 13 amino acids. CDR3 residues: CASSPGGDQPQHF. In DNA form, the CDR3 reads TGTGCCAGCTCACCAGGGGGGGATCAGCCCCAGCATTTT.

CDR3 bases: TGTGCCAGTAGTATCCGCGAGAGGGCCCAGCATTTT. Its translation is CASSIRERAQHF. The gene calls are TRBV19 and TRBJ1-5, with D uncertain. The CDR3 has 12 amino acids. Trimming cost V 3 bases and J 11 bases, with 11 bases left between them. Germline V gene data show CDR1 as LNHDA and CDR2 as SQIVND (reference sequence).

This clone was counted once. The J gene is TRBJ1-5, the V gene TRBV6-6; 7 nucleotides align to TRBD1. The junction had 13 bases not matched to a gene; V was cut back by 5 bases and J by 0 bases. The germline V gene has CDR1 MNHNY and CDR2 SVGAGI (reference sequence). The CDR3 totals 18 residues. In DNA form, the CDR3 reads TGTGCCAGCAGTCCCCGGGGCAGGGGGAGATATAGCAATCAGCCCCAGCATTTT. This encodes CASSPRGRGRYSNQPQHF.

The chain uses TRBV2 and TRBJ1-5, with 7 bases lining up with TRBD1. The CDR3 consists of 14 residues. Germline CDR1 SNHLY, CDR2 FYNNEI. Losses at the gene ends were 3 bases for V and 4 bases for J; bases not matched to a gene: 3. The CDR3 spells CASSEAGGNQPQHF. The CDR3 bases are TGTGCCAGCAGTGAGGCAGGGGGAAATCAGCCCCAGCATTTT.

The chain is built from TRBV6-6 and TRBJ1-5; the D is unclear. The CDR3 is 14 amino acids. With 6 bases removed from V and 2 bases from J, the gap between germline ends came to 11 bases. Per the germline V gene, CDR1 is MNHNY and CDR2 is SVGAGI (reference sequence). The CDR3 DNA reads as TGTGCCAGCAGCCAGGCAGCGGGCAATCAGCCCCAGCATTTT. As protein: CASSQAAGNQPQHF.

The V and J genes are TRBV4-3 and TRBJ2-7; the match to TRBD1 covers 7 bases. Germline-derived CDR1 and CDR2 are LGHNA and YSLEER. This CDR3 is built from 15 residues. V lost 2 bases, J lost 6 bases, and 10 bases stayed unmatched. The CDR3 spells CASSQYRGGKVEQYF. The CDR3 region has the DNA TGCGCCAGCAGCCAATACAGGGGCGGTAAGGTCGAGCAGTACTTC.

V gene TRBV29-1 combines with J gene TRBJ1-1; a weak D match, TRBD1 (5 bases). Germline V gives CDR1 SQVTM, CDR2 ANQGSEA. Trimming left V 7 bases short and J 1 base short, with 10 bases between. CDR3 length equals 12 residues. The DNA for the CDR3 is TGCAGCGCTGCAAGGGGGAACACTGAAGCTTTCTTT. It is translated as CSAARGNTEAFF.

The V gene is TRBV6-4, the J gene TRBJ1-2; D is uncertain. Germline CDR1 reads MRHNA; CDR2 reads SNTAGT. Trimming shortened V by 3 bases and J by 4 bases, and 15 bases separated the two germline ends. The CDR3 extends over 15 amino acids. In DNA form, the CDR3 reads TGTGCCAGCAGTGAGGAGCCGGCCCCTGGCTATGGCTACACCTTC. It encodes CASSEEPAPGYGYTF.

The chain couples TRBV5-1 to TRBJ1-5; D is unresolved. V gave up 2 bases and J gave up 1 base, with 7 bases separating them. Germline V gene data show CDR1 as SGHRS and CDR2 as YFSETQ. This CDR3 has 14 amino acids. CDR3 sequence reads: CASSFDGSNQPQHF. The CDR3 DNA follows: TGCGCCAGCAGCTTTGATGGGAGCAATCAGCCCCAGCATTTT.

This chain links TRBV4-2 with TRBJ2-5; D may be TRBD1 (5 bases). V was pared by 0 bases and J by 4 bases, with 18 bases between. The germline V gene has CDR1 LGHNA and CDR2 YNFKEQ. This CDR3 has 17 amino acids. DNA for the CDR3: TGTGCCAGCAGCCAAGATAATCTGGACGCAAGGGGAGAGACCCAGTACTTC. Protein: CASSQDNLDARGETQYF.

The chain recombines TRBV5-6 with TRBJ2-3, with 8 nucleotides matching TRBD1. The CDR3 contains 16 residues. Per germline, CDR1 SGHDT and CDR2 YYEEEE. J gave up 4 bases and V 2 bases, and 9 bases lay outside the gene matches. The DNA for the CDR3 is TGTGCCAGCAGCTTTCGGGCAGGGGGCAAGGCAGATACGCAGTATTTT. It codes for CASSFRAGGKADTQYF.

The chain uses TRBV5-4 and TRBJ2-3; D is possibly TRBD2 (7 bases). Trimming took 4 bases from V and 1 from J, leaving 28 bases between them. The CDR3 extends over 20 amino acids. Germline CDR1 SGHNT, CDR2 YYREEE (reference sequence). The CDR3 DNA reads TGTGCCAGCAGCGGGAGGCGCCAGGACGGGGGAGGGGGTGGCACAGATACGCAGTATTTT. Its translation is CASSGRRQDGGGGGTDTQYF. Together with reference TRBV5-4 and TRBJ2-3, the CDR3 gives the full variable domain: ETGVTQSPTHLIKTRGQQVTLRCSSQSGHNTVSWYQQALGQGPQFIFQYYREEENGRGNFPPRFSGLQFPNYSSELNVNALELDDSALYLCASSGRRQDGGGGGTDTQYFGPGTRLTVL.

This clone was seen a handful of times. The chain employs TRBV15 and TRBJ1-4, with 7 bases identical to TRBD1. Germline CDR1 and CDR2: LNHNV and YYDKDF (reference sequence). The CDR3 has 16 residues. The ends lost 0 bases at V and 4 bases at J; junction bases unmatched: 5. CDR3 DNA: TGTGCCACCAGCAGAGATCGGACAGGTCATAATGAAAAACTGTTTTTT. Translation: CATSRDRTGHNEKLFF.

V usage is TRBV19 and J usage is TRBJ2-1, with 10 bases lining up with TRBD2. Germline CDR1 LNHDA, CDR2 SQIVND (reference sequence). The trim removed 9 bases at V and 11 bases at J, leaving 7 bases unmatched. This CDR3 has 12 residues. The CDR3 DNA reads as TGTGCCAGGAAGACTAGCGGGCGGAAGCAGTTCTTC. Translated, it gives CARKTSGRKQFF.

This sequence joins TRBV11-2 and TRBJ2-1; 9 bases map to TRBD1. Germline V gene sequence: CDR1 SGHAT, CDR2 FQNNGV. The CDR3 loop spans 15 amino acids. V lost 5 bases to trimming and J lost 5 bases; unmatched junction nucleotides: 7. CDR3 region: CASSPRTGVNNEQFF. CDR3 bases: TGTGCCAGCAGCCCTCGGACAGGGGTTAACAATGAGCAGTTCTTC.

The chain combines TRBV18 with TRBJ1-1; D perhaps matches TRBD1 (6 bases). The CDR3 is made up of 15 amino acids. Germline V lookup: CDR1 KGHSH, CDR2 LQKENI. Between the trimmed V and J ends, which lost 3 bases and 5 bases, there was a span of 16 bases. Here the CDR3 reads CASSPIKGGETEAFF. DNA for the CDR3: TGTGCCAGCTCACCGATTAAGGGGGGCGAAACTGAAGCTTTCTTT. Based on the CDR3 plus reference TRBV18 and TRBJ1-1, the full variable domain is NAGVMQNPRHLVRRRGQEARLRCSPMKGHSHVYWYRQLPEEGLKFMVYLQKENIIDESGMPKERFSAEFPKEGPSILRIQQVVRGDSAAYFCASSPIKGGETEAFFGQGTRLTVV.

This chain uses TRBV9 with TRBJ1-4, with 11 bases fitting TRBD1. The CDR3 consists of 16 residues. V was clipped by 3 bases and J by 4 bases; unmatched bases: 5. Germline loops: CDR1 SGDLS, CDR2 YYNGEE. The CDR3 coding sequence is TGTGCCAGCAGCGCTGTCGGGACAGGGGGTAATGAAAAACTGTTTTTT. Encoded protein: CASSAVGTGGNEKLFF.

The chain carries TRBV7-9 and TRBJ1-5, with D perhaps TRBD1 (5 bases). The CDR3 has 15 residues. Trimming took off 4 bases at V and 0 bases at J, with 10 bases between the two ends. Germline-derived CDR1 and CDR2 are SEHNR and FQNEAQ (reference sequence). The CDR3: CASSSDSHSNQPQHF. The CDR3 nucleotides read TGTGCCAGCAGCTCTGACAGTCATAGCAATCAGCCCCAGCATTTT.

This clone was seen more than once but under ten times. This sequence joins TRBV11-3 and TRBJ2-1; possibly TRBD1 for D (5 bases). This CDR3 has 14 residues. The germline gives CDR1 SGHNT, CDR2 YENEEA. V dropped 0 bases and J dropped 9 bases, with 12 bases sitting between them. CDR3 sequence (DNA): TGTGCCAGCAGCTTAGATCAGGGTCCGCGTGAGCAGTTCTTC. It specifies CASSLDQGPREQFF.

CDR3 bases: TGTGCCAGCAGCTTAGCTCGACAGGGGGGGAATGAAAAACTGTTTTTT. This encodes CASSLARQGGNEKLFF. The chain recombines TRBV7-2 with TRBJ1-4, with 9 bases lining up with TRBD1. Trimming took 0 bases from V and 5 from J; bases not matched to a gene: 4. CDR1 is SGHTA, CDR2 FQGNSA, per germline. The CDR3 consists of 16 residues.

The CDR3: CASSVVGHNTDTQYF. The CDR3 nucleotides are TGTGCCAGCAGCGTAGTGGGACACAACACAGATACGCAGTATTTT. The genes are TRBV9 and TRBJ2-3, with TRBD1 as a possible D gene (6 bases). The CDR3 length is 15 residues. The germline gives CDR1 SGDLS, CDR2 YYNGEE. V was trimmed by 0 bases and J by 2 bases, leaving 10 bases between them.

V is TRBV28 and J is TRBJ1-4, with D possibly matching TRBD1 (6 bases). CDR1 is MDHEN, CDR2 SYDVKM, per germline. This CDR3 is 16 amino acids long. V lost 2 bases and J lost 4, with 14 bases in between. The DNA for the CDR3 is TGTGCCAGCAGTTTACGCAGGACAGCTGTTAATGAAAAACTGTTTTTT. It specifies CASSLRRTAVNEKLFF.

This clone was counted once. The CDR3 nucleotides are TGTGCCAGCAGCCCAGCGGGTCGCGGGGGGGGCAATGAGCAGTTCTTC. As protein: CASSPAGRGGGNEQFF. V gene TRBV7-3 combines with J gene TRBJ2-1; TRBD2 aligns across 9 bases. Germline loops: CDR1 SGHTA, CDR2 FQGTGA. The CDR3 consists of 16 residues. Trimming took 5 bases from V and 6 from J; bases not matched to a gene: 11.

The CDR3 bases are TGCGCCAGCAGCTTGTGGGACGCGGACACCGGGGAGCTGTTTTTT. This gives the protein CASSLWDADTGELFF. This chain connects TRBV5-1 to TRBJ2-2; either TRBD1 or TRBD2 may supply D (5 bases each). V was clipped by 1 base and J by 3 bases, with 10 bases between them. The CDR3 loop spans 15 amino acids. Germline CDR1 SGHRS, CDR2 YFSETQ. Looking up the rest from reference TRBV5-1 and TRBJ2-2 gives the full variable domain: KAGVTQTPRYLIKTRGQQVTLSCSPISGHRSVSWYQQTPGQGLQFLFEYFSETQRNKGNFPGRFSGRQFSNSRSEMNVSTLELGDSALYLCASSLWDADTGELFFGEGSRLTVL.

The chain recombines TRBV18 with TRBJ1-5; TRBD1 is a possible D gene (5 bases). This CDR3 comprises 16 residues. V gave up 2 bases and J gave up 2 bases, with 13 bases separating them. CDR1 and CDR2 (germline): KGHSH, LQKENI. Here the CDR3 reads CASSPSGFGGNQPQHF. CDR3 DNA: TGTGCCAGCTCACCATCAGGGTTTGGGGGCAATCAGCCCCAGCATTTT.